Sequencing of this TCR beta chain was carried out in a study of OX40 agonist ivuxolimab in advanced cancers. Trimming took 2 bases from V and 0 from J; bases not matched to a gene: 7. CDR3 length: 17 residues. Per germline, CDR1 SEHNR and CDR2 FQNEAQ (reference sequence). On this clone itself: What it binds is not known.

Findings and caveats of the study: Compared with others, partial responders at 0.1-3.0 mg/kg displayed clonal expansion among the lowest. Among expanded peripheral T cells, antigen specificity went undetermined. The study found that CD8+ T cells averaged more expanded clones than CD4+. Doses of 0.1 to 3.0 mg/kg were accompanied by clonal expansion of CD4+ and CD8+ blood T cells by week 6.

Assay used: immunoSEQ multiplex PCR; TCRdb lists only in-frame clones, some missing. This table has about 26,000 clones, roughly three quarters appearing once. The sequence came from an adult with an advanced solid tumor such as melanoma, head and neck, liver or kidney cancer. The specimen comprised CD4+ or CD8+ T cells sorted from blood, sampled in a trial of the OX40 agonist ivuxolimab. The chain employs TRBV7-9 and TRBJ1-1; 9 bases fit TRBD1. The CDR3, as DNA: TGTGCCAGCAGCTTAAGGGGACAGGGCCAATTGAACACTGAAGCTTTCTTT. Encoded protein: CASSLRGQGQLNTEAFF.